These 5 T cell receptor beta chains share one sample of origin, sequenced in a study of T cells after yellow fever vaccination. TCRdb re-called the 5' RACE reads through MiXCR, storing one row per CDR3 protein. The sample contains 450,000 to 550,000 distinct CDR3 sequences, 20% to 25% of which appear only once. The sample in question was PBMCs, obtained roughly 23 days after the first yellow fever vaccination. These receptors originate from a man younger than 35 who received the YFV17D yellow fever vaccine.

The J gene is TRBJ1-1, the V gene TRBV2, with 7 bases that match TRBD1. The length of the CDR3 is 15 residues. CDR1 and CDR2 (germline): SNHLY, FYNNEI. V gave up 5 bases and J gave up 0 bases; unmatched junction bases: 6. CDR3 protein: CASSRNRGMNTEAFF. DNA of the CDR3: TGTGCCAGCAGTCGAAACAGGGGAATGAACACTGAAGCTTTCTTT.

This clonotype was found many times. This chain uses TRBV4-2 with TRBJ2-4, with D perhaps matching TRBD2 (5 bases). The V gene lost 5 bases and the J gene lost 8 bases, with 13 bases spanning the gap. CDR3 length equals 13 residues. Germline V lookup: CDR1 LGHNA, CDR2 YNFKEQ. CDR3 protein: CASSAAAVDIQYF. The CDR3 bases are TGTGCCAGCAGCGCGGCAGCGGTTGACATTCAGTACTTC.

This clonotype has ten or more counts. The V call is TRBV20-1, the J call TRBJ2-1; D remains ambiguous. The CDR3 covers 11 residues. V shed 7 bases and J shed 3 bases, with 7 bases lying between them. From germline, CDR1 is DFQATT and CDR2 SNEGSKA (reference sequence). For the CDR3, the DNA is TGCAGTGTCTTCCTCTACAATGAGCAGTTCTTC. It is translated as CSVFLYNEQFF.

The CDR3 reads CASTRTGSNTGELFF. The CDR3 nucleotides read TGTGCCAGCACCAGGACAGGCTCGAACACCGGGGAGCTGTTTTTT. The chain joins TRBV12-3 or TRBV12-4 to TRBJ2-2; TRBD1 aligns across 7 bases. V lost 7 bases, J lost 0 bases, and 5 bases stayed unmatched. The CDR3 extends over 15 amino acids.

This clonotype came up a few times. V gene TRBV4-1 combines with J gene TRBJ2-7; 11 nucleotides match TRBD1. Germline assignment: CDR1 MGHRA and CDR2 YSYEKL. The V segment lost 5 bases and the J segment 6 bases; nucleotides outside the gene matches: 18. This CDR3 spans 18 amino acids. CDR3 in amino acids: CASSYRAGGQGAGGEQYF. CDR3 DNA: TGCGCCAGCAGCTATAGGGCCGGCGGACAGGGGGCTGGGGGCGAGCAGTACTTC.